This T cell receptor beta chain appears in the sequencing data of a study of cytomegalovirus exposure and HLA in healthy donors. Findings and caveats of the study: A later analysis found that most CMV-associated TCR beta chains appeared HLA-restricted. Analysis performed later showed TCR beta chains linked to HLA being more clonally expanded than equally common others.

PCR was performed using 60 Vbeta and 13 Jbeta primers. Clones were sequenced by immunoSEQ multiplex PCR, and TCRdb holds only the in-frame ones, with some missing. The table lists around 160,000 clones, 60% to 80% of them singletons. A word on this clone: What it binds is not known.

The V gene's germline CDR1 is LGHNA and CDR2 YSLEER. The V gene lost 0 bases and the J gene lost 6 bases, with 6 bases spanning the gap. The CDR3 consists of 13 residues. Sequencing was carried out using PBMCs. The chain carries TRBV4-3 and TRBJ2-1; D possibly corresponds to TRBD2 (6 bases). The source of this sequence is a man between 45 and 60 years old in good health and CMV-seropositive. CDR3 sequence: CASSQEGGNEQFF. Here the CDR3 DNA reads TGCGCCAGCAGCCAAGAGGGAGGCAATGAGCAGTTCTTC.